A single sample is the source of the 18 T cell receptor beta chains below, sequenced in a study of shared clonotypes between healthy human individuals. The assay was immunoSEQ multiplex PCR, and TCRdb's table has in-frame clones only and misses some. The data contain about 92,000 clones, over 60% of them singletons. Sequenced sample: memory CD8+ T cells sorted from blood. Indicated subset: CD45RO+ cells pooled with CCR7-negative TemRA cells. These receptors came from a man aged 25-45 years in good health.

There are many counts of this clone. The gene calls are TRBV7-9 and TRBJ1-1, with D possibly TRBD1 on 5 matching bases. Per the germline V gene, CDR1 is SEHNR and CDR2 is FQNEAQ (reference sequence). V was clipped by 1 base and J by 0 bases, with 15 bases between them. The CDR3 has 17 residues. The CDR3 loop reads CASSLGGAMGMNTEAFF. CDR3 sequence (DNA): TGTGCCAGCAGCTTAGGTGGGGCGATGGGGATGAACACTGAAGCTTTCTTT.

V and J are TRBV7-9 and TRBJ1-5; unclear D gene. V was shortened by 2 bases and J by 5 bases, with 7 bases between the two germline ends. The germline CDR1 and CDR2 sequences are SEHNR and FQNEAQ (reference sequence). The CDR3 contains 13 residues. The CDR3 sequence is CASSLRADQPQHF. Written as DNA, the CDR3 is TGTGCCAGCAGCTTAAGGGCCGATCAGCCCCAGCATTTT. Full variable domain (missing parts from reference TRBV7-9 and TRBJ1-5): DTGVSQNPRHKITKRGQNVTFRCDPISEHNRLYWYRQTLGQGPEFLTYFQNEAQLEKSRLLSDRFSAERPKGSFSTLEIQRTEQGDSAMYLCASSLRADQPQHFGDGTRLSIL.

The gene calls are TRBV11-2 and TRBJ2-7, with D unresolved. Germline values: CDR1 SGHAT, CDR2 FQNNGV. V lost 0 bases and J 6 bases, leaving 9 bases between the germline ends. This CDR3 region has 13 residues. The CDR3 reads CASSLETGPEQYF. In nucleotides, the CDR3 is TGTGCCAGCAGCTTAGAAACGGGTCCCGAGCAGTACTTC.

The rearrangement uses TRBV7-9 and TRBJ2-7; 7 nucleotides match TRBD1. The CDR3 loop spans 16 amino acids. Trimming cost V 6 bases and J 0 bases; bases outside gene matches: 11. CDR1 is SEHNR and CDR2 is FQNEAQ in the germline V gene (reference sequence). CDR3 DNA sequence: TGTGCCAGCAGTCCTCCTAGGGGGCTTTACTCCTACGAGCAGTACTTC. Translating gives CASSPPRGLYSYEQYF.

CDR3 region: CASSFGYSYEQYF. The DNA for the CDR3 is TGTGCCAGCAGCTTTGGCTACTCCTACGAGCAGTACTTC. The chain uses TRBV5-4 and TRBJ2-7; D remains unclear. The CDR3 is made up of 13 amino acids. Germline values: CDR1 SGHNT, CDR2 YYREEE (reference sequence). The V end was cut by 2 bases, the J end by 0 bases, with 6 bases between.

The sample holds many counts of this clone. J is TRBJ2-7 and V is TRBV27; the match to TRBD2 covers 11 bases. Germline CDR1 reads MNHEY; CDR2 reads SMNVEV (reference sequence). V shed 4 bases and J 2 bases; nucleotides not matched to a gene: 7. The CDR3 spans 16 residues. The CDR3 coding sequence is TGTGCCAGCAGTTCTGATACTAGCGGGAGAGCCTACGAGCAGTACTTC. Residues: CASSSDTSGRAYEQYF.

The chain carries TRBV7-9 and TRBJ1-5; 9 bases fit TRBD1. The V and J ends lost 5 bases and 0 bases, in that order; junction bases with no gene match: 5. The CDR3 has 16 residues. The V gene's germline CDR1 is SEHNR and CDR2 FQNEAQ (reference sequence). The CDR3 is CASSPWTGDSNQPQHF. The DNA of the CDR3 is TGTGCCAGCAGCCCATGGACAGGGGATAGCAATCAGCCCCAGCATTTT.

The CDR3 nucleotides are TGTGCCAGCAGCCCAGACAGGGGTCGGTACGAGCAGTACTTC. Translation: CASSPDRGRYEQYF. The chain joins TRBV5-4 to TRBJ2-7; 8 bases match TRBD1. Germline V gives CDR1 SGHNT, CDR2 YYREEE (reference sequence). With 4 bases clipped from V and 4 bases from J, the junction kept 7 bases outside the gene matches. This CDR3 comprises 14 residues.

This clone was counted only a few times. The chain is built from TRBV7-9 and TRBJ1-3; no clear D. This CDR3 has 16 amino acids. Trimming removed 0 bases at V and 0 bases at J, with 9 bases between. Germline values: CDR1 SEHNR, CDR2 FQNEAQ (reference sequence). CDR3 sequence (DNA): TGTGCCAGCAGCTTAGCAGGGAGCTACTCTGGAAACACCATATATTTT. Amino acids: CASSLAGSYSGNTIYF.

The rearrangement joins TRBV18 to TRBJ2-2, with 9 bases identical to TRBD2. Germline V gives CDR1 KGHSH, CDR2 LQKENI. The CDR3 contains 19 residues. The ends lost 2 bases at V and 4 bases at J; junction bases unmatched: 14. CDR3 sequence: CASSPTVSASGKRTGELFF. CDR3 DNA: TGTGCCAGCTCACCAACGGTCTCCGCTAGCGGGAAGCGCACCGGGGAGCTGTTTTTT.

This clone was seen many times. This sequence joins TRBV6-6 and TRBJ2-1; 10 bases agree with TRBD2. After removal of 2 bases from V and 5 bases from J, the junction contained 3 bases not matched to a gene. This CDR3 has 15 amino acids. From germline, CDR1 is MNHNY and CDR2 SVGAGI (reference sequence). The CDR3 loop is CASSYLAGADNEQFF. In DNA, the CDR3 is TGTGCCAGCAGTTACCTAGCGGGAGCAGACAATGAGCAGTTCTTC.

The rearrangement uses TRBV9 and TRBJ2-1, with D uncertain. Deletions cut 1 base from V and 3 bases from J, with 8 bases between. Germline V gene lookup returns CDR1 SGDLS and CDR2 YYNGEE. CDR3 size: 14 residues. CDR3 amino acids: CASSVHGNYNEQFF. CDR3 sequence (DNA): TGTGCCAGCAGCGTACACGGAAACTACAATGAGCAGTTCTTC.

The genes are TRBV19 and TRBJ1-4; no clear D gene. Germline values: CDR1 LNHDA, CDR2 SQIVND (reference sequence). The CDR3 runs 13 residues. The ends were cut back, 6 bases at V and 8 bases at J, with 13 bases in the middle. The CDR3 loop is CASSRPNREKLFF. The DNA for the CDR3 is TGTGCCAGTAGCCGACCCAACCGGGAAAAACTGTTTTTT.

CDR3 region: CASSAYYSSYNEQFF. The CDR3 region has the DNA TGTGCCAGCAGCGCCTATTATAGCTCCTACAATGAGCAGTTCTTC. This chain uses TRBV9 with TRBJ2-1, with D uncertain. The germline V gene has CDR1 SGDLS and CDR2 YYNGEE. Trimming stripped 3 bases from V and 0 bases from J, with 10 bases between. This CDR3 is built from 15 residues.

This clone was detected only a few times. The chain links TRBV6-5 to TRBJ1-2, with a tentative D call TRBD1 (5 bases). V lost 5 bases and J lost 9, with 10 bases in between. Germline CDR1 is MNHEY and CDR2 is SVGAGI. The CDR3 has 11 amino acids. The chain's CDR3 is CASSEGFSYTF. The CDR3 DNA is TGTGCCAGCAGTGAGGGGTTTAGCTACACCTTC.

The chain uses TRBV13 and TRBJ2-3, with 8 bases matching TRBD2. V shed 1 base, J shed 6 bases, and the junction held 6 bases outside the gene matches. The CDR3 sequence is 15 residues long. The germline V gene encodes CDR1 PRHDT and CDR2 FYEKMQ (reference sequence). The CDR3 nucleotides are TGTGCCAGCAGCTTAGCAGGTAGCGGGATGGATACGCAGTATTTT. Translating it yields CASSLAGSGMDTQYF.

J is TRBJ2-7 and V is TRBV11-3; D remains ambiguous. V gave up 5 bases and J gave up 2 bases, with 13 bases separating them. The CDR3 has 14 residues. Germline CDR1 is SGHNT and CDR2 is YENEEA. Here the CDR3 DNA reads TGTGCCAGCAGCCCCGCTAACGGGCCCTACGAGCAGTACTTC. It is translated as CASSPANGPYEQYF. The entire variable domain, with the rest obtained from reference TRBV11-3 and TRBJ2-7, is as follows: EAGVVQSPRYKIIEKKQPVAFWCNPISGHNTLYWYLQNLGQGPELLIRYENEEAVDDSQLPKDRFSAERLKGVDSTLKIQPAELGDSAVYLCASSPANGPYEQYFGPGTRLTVT.

At least ten counts were recorded for this clone. The V gene is TRBV28, the J gene TRBJ1-5, with TRBD1 identical over 9 bases. Trimming removed 6 bases from V and 5 bases from J; junction bases left unmatched: 20. From germline, CDR1 is MDHEN and CDR2 SYDVKM. The CDR3 is made up of 19 amino acids. In DNA, the CDR3 is TGTGCCAGCAGGCTTACTCGCTTCGACAGGGGGAACCAAGATCAGCCCCAGCATTTT. It specifies CASRLTRFDRGNQDQPQHF.